This TCR beta chain originates from a study of blood T cell repertoires in COVID-19. Germline V lookup: CDR1 ENHRY, CDR2 SYGVKD. This CDR3 comprises 15 residues. Losses at the gene ends were 10 bases for V and 4 bases for J; bases not matched to a gene: 10. The data were produced by immunoSEQ multiplex PCR, yet TCRdb's version contains in-frame clones alone and is incomplete. The sample has some 290,000 clones, about 88% seen once. Sample: peripheral blood. The genes are TRBV10-3 and TRBJ2-1; the match to TRBD2 covers 10 bases. The receptor was derived from a young woman with COVID-19, enrolled during active disease. The CDR3 is CATLAGVPPYNEQFF. The CDR3 nucleotides are TGTGCCACCCTAGCGGGAGTACCCCCATACAATGAGCAGTTCTTC.